The table lists the clone carrying this T cell receptor beta chain with a few counts. Its antigen is unidentified. The data were taken from a study of response to subunit inactivated influenza vaccine. In germline, CDR1 is MDHEN, CDR2 SYDVKM. The CDR3 contains 15 residues. The junction had 10 bases not matched to a gene; V was cut back by 2 bases and J by 6 bases. TCRdb called the RT-PCR reads again in MiXCR, with one record for every CDR3 protein. This repertoire shows roughly 650,000 distinct CDR3 sequences, 14% found once; its top ten account for 7.5% to 8%. The study's findings and limits: With each seasonal influenza vaccination, the authors suggested, few new T cells are recruited.

Sequenced material: PBMCs from blood, taken around 15 days before vaccination. The TCR was taken from a man aged 50 to 59 who received an inactivated influenza vaccine. The V and J genes are TRBV28 and TRBJ2-7; TRBD1 agrees at 7 bases. The CDR3 region has the DNA TGTGCCAGCAGTTTACCCCACAGGGGTGCCCTCGAGCAGTACTTC. This sequence encodes CASSLPHRGALEQYF.